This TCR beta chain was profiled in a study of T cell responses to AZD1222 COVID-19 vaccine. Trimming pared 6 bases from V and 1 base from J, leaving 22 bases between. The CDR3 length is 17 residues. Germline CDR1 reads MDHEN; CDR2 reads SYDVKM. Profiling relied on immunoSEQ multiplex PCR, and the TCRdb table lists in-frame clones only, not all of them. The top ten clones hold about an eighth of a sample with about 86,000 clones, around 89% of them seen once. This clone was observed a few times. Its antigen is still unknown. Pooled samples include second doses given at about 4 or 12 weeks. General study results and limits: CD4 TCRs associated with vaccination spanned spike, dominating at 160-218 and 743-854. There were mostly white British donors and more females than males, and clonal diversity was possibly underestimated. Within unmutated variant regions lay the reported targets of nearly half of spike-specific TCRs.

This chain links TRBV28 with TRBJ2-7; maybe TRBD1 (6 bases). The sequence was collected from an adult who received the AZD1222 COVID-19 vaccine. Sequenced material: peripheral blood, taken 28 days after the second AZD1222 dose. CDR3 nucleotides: TGTGCCAGCAGCCCCCCTATGGGCGACAGGCTGTCCTACGAGCAGTACTTC. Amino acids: CASSPPMGDRLSYEQYF.